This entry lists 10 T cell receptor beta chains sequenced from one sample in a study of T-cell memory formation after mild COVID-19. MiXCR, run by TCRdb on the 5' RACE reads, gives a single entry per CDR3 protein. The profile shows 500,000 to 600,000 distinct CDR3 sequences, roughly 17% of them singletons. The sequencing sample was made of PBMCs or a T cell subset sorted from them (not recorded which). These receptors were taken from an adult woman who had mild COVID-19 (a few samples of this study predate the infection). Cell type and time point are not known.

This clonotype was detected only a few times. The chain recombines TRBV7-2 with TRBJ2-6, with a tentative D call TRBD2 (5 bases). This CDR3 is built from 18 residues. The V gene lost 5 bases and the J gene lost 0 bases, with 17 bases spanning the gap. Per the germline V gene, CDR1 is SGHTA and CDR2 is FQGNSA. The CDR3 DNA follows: TGTGCCAGCAGCCTCGACGGACTTCTCGTCTCTGGGGCCAACGTCCTGACTTTC. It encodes CASSLDGLLVSGANVLTF.

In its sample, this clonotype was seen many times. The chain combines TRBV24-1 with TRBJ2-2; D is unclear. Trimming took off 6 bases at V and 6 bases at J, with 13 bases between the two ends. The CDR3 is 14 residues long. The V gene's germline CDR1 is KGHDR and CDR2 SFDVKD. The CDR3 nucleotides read TGTGCCACCAGTTTTGCGGAGCCTCCCGGGGAGCTGTTTTTT. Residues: CATSFAEPPGELFF.

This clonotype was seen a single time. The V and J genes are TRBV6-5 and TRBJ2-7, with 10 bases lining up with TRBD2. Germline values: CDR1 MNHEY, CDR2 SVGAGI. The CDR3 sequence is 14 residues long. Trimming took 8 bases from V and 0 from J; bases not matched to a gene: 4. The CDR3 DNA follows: TGTGCCAGCCAGTCTAGCGGGGGCTCCTACGAGCAGTACTTC. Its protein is CASQSSGGSYEQYF.

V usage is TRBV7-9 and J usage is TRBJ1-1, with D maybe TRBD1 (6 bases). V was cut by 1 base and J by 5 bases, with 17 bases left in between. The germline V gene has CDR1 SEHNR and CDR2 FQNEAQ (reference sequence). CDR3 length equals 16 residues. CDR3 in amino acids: CASSLELGRGDTEAFF. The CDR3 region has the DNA TGTGCCAGCAGCTTAGAATTGGGCAGGGGAGATACTGAAGCTTTCTTT.

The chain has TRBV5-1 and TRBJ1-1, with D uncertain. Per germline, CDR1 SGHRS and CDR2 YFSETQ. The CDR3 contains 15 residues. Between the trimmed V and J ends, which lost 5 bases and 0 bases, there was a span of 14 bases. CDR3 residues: CASRRAPDLNTEAFF. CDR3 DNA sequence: TGCGCCAGCAGACGAGCCCCGGACTTGAACACTGAAGCTTTCTTT.

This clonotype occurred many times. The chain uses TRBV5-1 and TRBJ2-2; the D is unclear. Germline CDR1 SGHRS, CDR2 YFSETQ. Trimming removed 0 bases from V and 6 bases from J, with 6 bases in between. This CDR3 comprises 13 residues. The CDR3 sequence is CASSLDRAGELFF. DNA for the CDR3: TGCGCCAGCAGCTTGGACCGCGCCGGGGAGCTGTTTTTT.

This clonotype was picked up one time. CDR3: CASSVGGLGNEQYF. The CDR3 DNA reads as TGTGCCAGCAGCGTAGGAGGGCTTGGCAACGAGCAGTACTTC. The chain couples TRBV9 to TRBJ2-7; tentatively, D is TRBD2 (5 bases). The germline CDR1 and CDR2 sequences are SGDLS and YYNGEE. Trimming took off 0 bases at V and 5 bases at J, with 12 bases between the two ends. This CDR3 spans 14 amino acids.

The CDR3, as DNA: TGTGCCATCAGTGAGTCGACGGGACAGGTCTACGAGCAGTACTTC. This encodes CAISESTGQVYEQYF. The V and J genes are TRBV10-3 and TRBJ2-7, with TRBD1 matching over 8 bases. The J segment lost 3 bases and the V segment lost 0 bases, leaving 4 bases of the junction unmatched. The CDR3 loop spans 15 amino acids. CDR1 ENHRY and CDR2 SYGVKD come from the germline V gene.

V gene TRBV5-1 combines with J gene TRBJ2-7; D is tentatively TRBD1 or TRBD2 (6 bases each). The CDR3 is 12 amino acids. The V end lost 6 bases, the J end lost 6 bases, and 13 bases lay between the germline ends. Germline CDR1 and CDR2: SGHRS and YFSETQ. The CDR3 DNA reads TGCGCCAGCACCCTGGGGGGCGGCGAGCAGTACTTC. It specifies CASTLGGGEQYF.

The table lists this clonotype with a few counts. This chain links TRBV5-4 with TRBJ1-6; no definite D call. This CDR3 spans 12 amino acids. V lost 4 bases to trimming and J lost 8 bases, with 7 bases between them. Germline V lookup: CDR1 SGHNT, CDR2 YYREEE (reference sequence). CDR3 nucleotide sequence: TGTGCCAGCAGCCTGAGAGATTCACCCCTCCACTTT. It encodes CASSLRDSPLHF.